This T cell receptor beta chain stems from a study of blood T cells in healthy people across ages. General study points: Older individuals had lower TCR beta diversity per million T cells (the decline was roughly linear).

Donors gave roughly 10 milliliters of peripheral blood apiece. Each sample provided at least 5 micrograms of extracted total RNA. Trimming cost V 2 bases and J 4 bases, with 8 bases left between them. Germline loops: CDR1 SGHTA, CDR2 FQGNSA. The CDR3 is 13 residues long. This clonotype was recorded a few times. The antigen is undetermined. The authors ran a second PCR of about 6 to 11 cycles using a sample-barcoded 5' primer and a J-beta primer mix. A template-switch adaptor containing 12 random nucleotides labeled each cDNA molecule. TCRdb passed the 5' RACE reads through MiXCR, listing each CDR3 protein once. Of 1,500,000 or so distinct CDR3 sequences listed, roughly 43% were seen once; the top ten hold 4%.

The V call is TRBV7-2, the J call TRBJ1-1; D unresolved. Sequenced sample: blood. The TCR was taken from a woman under 30 in good health. CDR3 sequence: CASSLRRGTEAFF. The DNA of the CDR3 is TGTGCCAGCAGCTTACGACGCGGCACTGAAGCTTTCTTT.